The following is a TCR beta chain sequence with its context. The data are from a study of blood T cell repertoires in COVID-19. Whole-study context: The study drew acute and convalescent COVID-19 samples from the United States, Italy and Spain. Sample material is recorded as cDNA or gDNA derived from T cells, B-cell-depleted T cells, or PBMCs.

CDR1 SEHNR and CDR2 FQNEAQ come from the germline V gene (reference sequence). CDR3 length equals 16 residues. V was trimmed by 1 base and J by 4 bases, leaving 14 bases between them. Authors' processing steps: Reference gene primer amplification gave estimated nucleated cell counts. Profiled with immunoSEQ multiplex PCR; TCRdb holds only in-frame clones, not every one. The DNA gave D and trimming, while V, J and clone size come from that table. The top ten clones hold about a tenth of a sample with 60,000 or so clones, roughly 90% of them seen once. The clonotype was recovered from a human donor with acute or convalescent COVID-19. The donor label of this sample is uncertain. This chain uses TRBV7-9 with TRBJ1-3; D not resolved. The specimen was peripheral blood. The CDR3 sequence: CASSLDRGTTGNTIYF. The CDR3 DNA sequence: TGTGCCAGCAGCTTAGATCGGGGTACTACGGGAAACACCATATATTTT. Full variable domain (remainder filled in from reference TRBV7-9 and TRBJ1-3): DTGVSQNPRHKITKRGQNVTFRCDPISEHNRLYWYRQTLGQGPEFLTYFQNEAQLEKSRLLSDRFSAERPKGSFSTLEIQRTEQGDSAMYLCASSLDRGTTGNTIYFGEGSWLTVV.